This T cell receptor beta chain comes out of a study of sequential checkpoint blockade in melanoma. Specified treatment: randomized to nivolumab then ipilimumab (arm A) or the reverse (arm B). This clone appeared a few times. Profiled with immunoSEQ multiplex PCR; TCRdb holds only in-frame clones, not every one. The repertoire consists of some 20,000 clones, with around 75% occurring once and the leading ten covering approximately 38%. The CDR3 extends over 12 amino acids. The J segment lost 6 bases and the V segment lost 5 bases, leaving 4 bases of the junction unmatched. Germline V gives CDR1 GTSNPN, CDR2 SVGIG (reference sequence).

The source was CD8+ T cells sorted from blood (inferred from file names), collected from a patient given nivolumab and ipilimumab in sequence. This TCR was sampled from a human donor with melanoma. The V and J genes are TRBV30 and TRBJ1-2, with 9 positions matching TRBD1. The DNA for the CDR3 is TGTGCCTGGGGACAGGGGCTCGATGGCTACACCTTC. Its translation is CAWGQGLDGYTF.